The 16 T cell receptor beta chains given below trace back to one sample, sequenced in a study of cytomegalovirus exposure and HLA in healthy donors. The repertoire was sequenced with immunoSEQ multiplex PCR; TCRdb's copy has only in-frame clones and lacks some. The table records about 190,000 clones, approximately 80% of them present only once. The specimen was PBMCs. These receptors were obtained from a young man in good health and CMV-seropositive.

The rearrangement joins TRBV19 to TRBJ2-1, with a tentative D call TRBD2 (5 bases). CDR1 is LNHDA and CDR2 is SQIVND in the germline V gene (reference sequence). The CDR3 covers 15 residues. Trimming shortened V by 3 bases and J by 8 bases, and 17 bases separated the two germline ends. In DNA form, the CDR3 reads TGTGCCAGTAGTATGGGAGCGAGCCCATCCCATGAGCAGTTCTTC. This gives the protein CASSMGASPSHEQFF.

Only one count was recorded for this clone. The genes are TRBV30 and TRBJ2-6, with D tentatively TRBD1 (6 bases). Germline values: CDR1 GTSNPN, CDR2 SVGIG (reference sequence). The CDR3 is made up of 15 amino acids. The germline V and J ends were trimmed by 7 bases and 0 bases, with 13 bases remaining between them. The DNA for the CDR3 is TGTGCCTCGACAGGTACTAACTCTGGGGCCAACGTCCTGACTTTC. Protein: CASTGTNSGANVLTF.

The V and J genes are TRBV7-9 and TRBJ2-7; perhaps TRBD1 as D (6 bases). Deletions cut 5 bases from V and 3 bases from J, with 23 bases between. The CDR3 sequence is 17 residues long. Germline V gene sequence: CDR1 SEHNR, CDR2 FQNEAQ (reference sequence). The CDR3 nucleotides read TGTGCCAGCAGCGCCACAGCCGGGACAAGAAATGACTACGAGCAGTACTTC. Its protein is CASSATAGTRNDYEQYF.

V and J are TRBV19 and TRBJ1-1; 11 nucleotides line up with TRBD1. Per the germline V gene, CDR1 is LNHDA and CDR2 is SQIVND (reference sequence). V shed 6 bases, J shed 9 bases, and the junction held 9 bases outside the gene matches. This CDR3 has 14 amino acids. CDR3 sequence reads: CASSSPDRGPQAFF. CDR3 coding DNA: TGTGCCAGTAGCTCCCCGGACAGGGGGCCACAAGCTTTCTTT.

The table lists this clone with a few counts. The chain couples TRBV29-1 to TRBJ1-2; D gene ambiguous. The CDR3 totals 13 residues. Germline CDR1 SQVTM, CDR2 ANQGSEA. Trimming removed 6 bases from V and 7 bases from J, with 18 bases in between. The CDR3 coding sequence is TGCAGCGTCCCCTCAATCGGGAAGGGTGGCTACACCTTC. It is translated as CSVPSIGKGGYTF.

The V and J genes are TRBV29-1 and TRBJ2-7, with D possibly being TRBD1 (6 bases). Trimming removed 3 bases from V and 6 bases from J, with 12 bases in between. This CDR3 is built from 12 residues. CDR1 is SQVTM, CDR2 ANQGSEA, per germline. For the CDR3, the DNA is TGCAGCGTTGACCTGGGCAGGGGCGAGCAGTACTTC. Translated: CSVDLGRGEQYF.

This clone was detected only a few times. The chain uses TRBV7-3 and TRBJ2-3; D may be TRBD1 (6 bases). This CDR3 has 13 amino acids. V gave up 5 bases and J gave up 5 bases, with 11 bases separating them. Germline values: CDR1 SGHTA, CDR2 FQGTGA. This CDR3 is CASSQTGIDTQYF. The CDR3 region has the DNA TGTGCCAGCAGCCAAACAGGGATAGATACGCAGTATTTT.

The J gene is TRBJ2-7, the V gene TRBV19; D ambiguous. Trimming shortened V by 3 bases and J by 2 bases, and 8 bases separated the two germline ends. The germline gives CDR1 LNHDA, CDR2 SQIVND (reference sequence). This CDR3 has 13 amino acids. The CDR3 here is CASSISYAYEQYF. The CDR3 bases are TGTGCCAGTAGTATCTCTTATGCCTACGAGCAGTACTTC.

The CDR3 protein is CASSPFLSGGEQYF. The DNA of the CDR3 is TGTGCCAGCAGCCCTTTTTTATCTGGGGGGGAGCAGTACTTC. The rearrangement joins TRBV7-2 to TRBJ2-7, with a weak D call TRBD2 (6 bases). The CDR3 runs 14 residues. Germline values: CDR1 SGHTA, CDR2 FQGNSA. V was pared by 5 bases and J by 7 bases, with 18 bases between. Together with reference TRBV7-2 and TRBJ2-7, the CDR3 gives the full variable domain: GAGVSQSPSNKVTEKGKDVELRCDPISGHTALYWYRQSLGQGLEFLIYFQGNSAPDKSGLPSDRFSAERTGGSVSTLTIQRTQQEDSAVYLCASSPFLSGGEQYFGPGTRLTVT.

This chain uses TRBV5-1 with TRBJ2-1; 8 bases match TRBD2. The CDR3 extends over 16 amino acids. V was clipped by 6 bases and J by 0 bases; unmatched bases: 8. The germline CDR1 and CDR2 sequences are SGHRS and YFSETQ. The CDR3 coding sequence is TGCGCCAGCACGGAACTAGCGGACTTCTCCTACAATGAGCAGTTCTTC. It codes for CASTELADFSYNEQFF. The full variable domain, with the rest looked up from reference TRBV5-1 and TRBJ2-1, is KAGVTQTPRYLIKTRGQQVTLSCSPISGHRSVSWYQQTPGQGLQFLFEYFSETQRNKGNFPGRFSGRQFSNSRSEMNVSTLELGDSALYLCASTELADFSYNEQFFGPGTRLTVL.

J is TRBJ2-2 and V is TRBV21-1; the table gives TRBD2 as D, unverified against the DNA. TRBV21-1 is shown as a pseudogene. This CDR3 is built from 17 residues. The CDR3 DNA is TGTGCCAGCAGCAAAGTCTGCGGGAGTTCGTACACCGGGGAGCTGTTTTTT. This sequence encodes CASSKVCGSSYTGELFF.

The V gene is TRBV27, the J gene TRBJ2-3; D unresolved. This CDR3 contains 13 residues. The germline V gene has CDR1 MNHEY and CDR2 SMNVEV (reference sequence). Trimming removed 7 bases from V and 1 base from J, with 9 bases in between. The CDR3 loop is CASNELGTDTQYF. As DNA, the CDR3 is TGTGCCAGCAACGAACTGGGCACAGATACGCAGTATTTT.

V usage is TRBV5-5 and J usage is TRBJ2-5; 13 nucleotides align to TRBD2. Trimming took 4 bases from V and 5 from J; bases not matched to a gene: 11. Germline lookup yields CDR1 SGHKS and CDR2 YYEKEE (reference sequence). This CDR3 is built from 17 residues. CDR3 residues: CASSPTLGTSGKETQYF. The CDR3 DNA sequence: TGTGCCAGCAGCCCGACGCTTGGGACTAGCGGGAAGGAGACCCAGTACTTC.

The CDR3 sequence: CASSLTGEKGQPQHF. The CDR3 coding sequence is TGCGCCAGCAGCTTGACAGGGGAGAAAGGTCAGCCCCAGCATTTT. The chain carries TRBV5-1 and TRBJ1-5, with 7 bases fitting TRBD1. Unmatched junction bases numbered 7, after V lost 1 base and J lost 6 bases. Germline V gives CDR1 SGHRS, CDR2 YFSETQ. CDR3 length equals 15 residues.

This chain links TRBV28 with TRBJ1-5; TRBD1 aligns across 7 bases. The CDR3 totals 13 residues. V dropped 5 bases and J dropped 3; count of bases not matched to a gene: 1. CDR1 is MDHEN, CDR2 SYDVKM, per germline. CDR3 DNA: TGTGCCAGCAGTACAGGGGACAATCAGCCCCAGCATTTT. As protein: CASSTGDNQPQHF.

The chain carries TRBV5-8 and TRBJ2-5; 11 nucleotides align to TRBD2. Germline CDR1 reads SGHTS; CDR2 reads YDEGEE. The CDR3 has 17 amino acids. V dropped 0 bases and J dropped 1; count of bases not matched to a gene: 5. CDR3 loop: CASSLGLAGTTQETQYF. CDR3 nucleotides: TGTGCCAGCAGCTTGGGACTAGCGGGAACCACCCAAGAGACCCAGTACTTC. The full variable domain, its missing parts supplied by reference TRBV5-8 and TRBJ2-5, is EAGVTQSPTHLIKTRGQQATLRCSPISGHTSVYWYQQALGLGLQFLLWYDEGEERNRGNFPPRFSGRQFPNYSSELNVNALELEDSALYLCASSLGLAGTTQETQYFGPGTRLLVL.